This T cell receptor beta chain was identified in a study of CD8+ T cells in alopecia areata. On the study more broadly: It was 6 to 18 months of tofacitinib, and then there were 6 months off drug.

Broader study findings: In lesional scalp, particularly from alopecia totalis/universalis, clonality was higher than in normal scalp. Clarity of TCR sharing across patients fell short of that in mice, possibly HLA-related.

With 3 bases removed from V and 5 bases from J, the gap between germline ends came to 14 bases. Germline V gene data show CDR1 as SQVTM and CDR2 as ANQGSEA. This CDR3 is built from 13 residues. As concerns this clone: Its antigen is not known.

cDNA reverse transcribed from extracted RNA served as the sequencing template. Data came from immunoSEQ multiplex PCR; TCRdb stores just in-frame clones and leaves some out. Of approximately 9,300 clones in the sample, approximately 70% were seen once. Alopecia areata patients gave lesional scalp punch biopsies and peripheral blood samples. The rearrangement uses TRBV29-1 and TRBJ2-7; D is ambiguous. The material sequenced was skin. The TCR originated in a human donor with alopecia areata. CDR3 in DNA: TGCAGCGTTGAGGTCAAAGGAGCCAACGAGCAGTACTTC. It encodes CSVEVKGANEQYF.